This T cell receptor (beta chain) is drawn from a study of radiation and T cells in renal cell carcinoma. Study-level findings and limits: Pretreatment tumor biopsies were lacking, so baseline clonotypes are unknown. Top tumor clonotypes rose in blood 2 weeks post-radiation, then contracted.

As for this clone: Its antigen remains unidentified.

Sequenced by immunoSEQ multiplex PCR; TCRdb stores in-frame clones only, minus some. The table shows 140,000 to 150,000 clones, with around 89% occurring only once. Time point in this sample: baseline pretreatment blood. Treatment indicated: 15 Gy SBRT to primary tumor, nephrectomy 4 weeks later. The CDR3 totals 14 residues. V shed 6 bases and J 0 bases; nucleotides not matched to a gene: 4. The V gene's germline CDR1 is SGHTA and CDR2 FQGTGA. The rearrangement joins TRBV7-3 to TRBJ1-2; 7 nucleotides align to TRBD1. The specimen was blood, collected from a patient whose treatment included radiotherapy and nephrectomy. The source is a woman aged 70-85 years with renal cell carcinoma. CDR3 sequence: CASSPDRANYGYTF. The CDR3 bases are TGTGCCAGCAGTCCTGACAGGGCTAACTATGGCTACACCTTC. The full variable domain, in which reference TRBV7-3 and TRBJ1-2 provide the parts outside the CDR3, is GAGVSQTPSNKVTEKGKYVELRCDPISGHTALYWYRQSLGQGPEFLIYFQGTGAADDSGLPNDRFFAVRPEGSVSTLKIQRTERGDSAVYLCASSPDRANYGYTFGSGTRLTVV.